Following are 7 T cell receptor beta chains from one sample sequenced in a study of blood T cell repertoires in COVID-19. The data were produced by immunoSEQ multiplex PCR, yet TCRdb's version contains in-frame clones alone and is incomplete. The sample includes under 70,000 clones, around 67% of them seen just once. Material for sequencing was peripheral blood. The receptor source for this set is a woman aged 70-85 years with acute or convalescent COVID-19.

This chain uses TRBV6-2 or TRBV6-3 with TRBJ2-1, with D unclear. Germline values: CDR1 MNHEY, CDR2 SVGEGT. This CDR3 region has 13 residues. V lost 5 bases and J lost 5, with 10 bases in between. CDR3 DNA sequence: TGTGCCAGCAGTCTAATGGGCGACAATGAGCAGTTCTTC. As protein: CASSLMGDNEQFF.

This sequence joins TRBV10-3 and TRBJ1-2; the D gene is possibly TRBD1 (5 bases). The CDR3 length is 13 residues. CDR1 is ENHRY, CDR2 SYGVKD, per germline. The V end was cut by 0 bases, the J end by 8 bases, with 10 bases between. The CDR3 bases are TGTGCCATCAGTGAGTCGGCAGGGTGGGGCTACACCTTC. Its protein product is CAISESAGWGYTF.

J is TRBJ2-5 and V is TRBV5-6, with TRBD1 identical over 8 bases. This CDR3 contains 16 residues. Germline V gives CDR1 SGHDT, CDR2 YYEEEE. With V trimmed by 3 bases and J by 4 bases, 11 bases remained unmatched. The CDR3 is CASSSPPDRVRETQYF. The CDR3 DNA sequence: TGTGCCAGCAGCTCCCCCCCGGACAGGGTACGAGAGACCCAGTACTTC.

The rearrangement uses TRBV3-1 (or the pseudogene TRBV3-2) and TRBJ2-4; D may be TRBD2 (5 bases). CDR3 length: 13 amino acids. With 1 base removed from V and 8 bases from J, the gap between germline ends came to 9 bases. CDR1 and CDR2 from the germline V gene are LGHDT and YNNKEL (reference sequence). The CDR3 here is CASSQAGRDIQYF. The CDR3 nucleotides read TGTGCCAGCAGCCAAGCCGGGCGGGACATTCAGTACTTC.

The CDR3 nucleotides read TGTGCCACCAGTGACGTCGGGACACGGAGCAATGAGCAGTTCTTC. It translates to CATSDVGTRSNEQFF. The chain joins TRBV24-1 to TRBJ2-1, with a tentative D call TRBD1 (6 bases). CDR1 is KGHDR and CDR2 is SFDVKD in the germline V gene. CDR3 length: 15 amino acids. V was trimmed by 4 bases and J by 6 bases, leaving 15 bases between them.

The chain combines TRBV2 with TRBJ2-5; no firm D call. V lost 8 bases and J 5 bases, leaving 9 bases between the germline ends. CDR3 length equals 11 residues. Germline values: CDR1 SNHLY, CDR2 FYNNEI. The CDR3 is CASGREETQYF. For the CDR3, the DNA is TGTGCCAGCGGGCGAGAGGAGACCCAGTACTTC.

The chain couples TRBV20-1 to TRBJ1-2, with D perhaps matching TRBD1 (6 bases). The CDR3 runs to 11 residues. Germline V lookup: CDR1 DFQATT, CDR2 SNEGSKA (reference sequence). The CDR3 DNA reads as TGCAGCGGCGGAGGGGGAGGGGGCTACACCTTC. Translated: CSGGGGGGYTF.